Presented here are 21 T cell receptor beta chains from one specimen sequenced in a study of blood T cell repertoires in COVID-19 (dated by TCRdb to 2019 to 2021). The method was the immunoSEQ multiplex PCR assay. TCRdb took this table from immuneACCESS and kept in-frame rearrangements with V and J called. Such tables lack part of the clones; where checked against another copy, unresolved V genes explain under half of the gap, and the rest is unexplained. The sample contains a few hundred thousand clones, 88% of them found a single time. Jointly, the top ten make up more than 1.2% of the sample. Source material: peripheral blood. The origin of the receptors is an elderly man with acute or convalescent COVID-19.

This clone was seen more than once but under ten times. The gene calls are TRBV5-4 and TRBJ1-4; no reliable D call. Germline lookup yields CDR1 SGHNT and CDR2 YYREEE (reference sequence). Trimming stripped 0 bases from V and 0 bases from J, with 12 bases between. The CDR3 is 17 residues long. The CDR3 protein is CASSLGGPSATNEKLFF. In DNA, the CDR3 is TGTGCCAGCAGCTTGGGTGGGCCGAGTGCAACTAATGAAAAACTGTTTTTT.

This rearrangement joins TRBV7-2 to TRBJ1-2, with D perhaps matching TRBD1 (5 bases). V lost 1 base to trimming and J lost 0 bases, with 9 bases between them. The germline V gene has CDR1 SGHTA and CDR2 FQGNSA. The CDR3 is 15 amino acids. CDR3 bases: TGTGCCAGCAGCTTAGACGTAGGGGCTAACTATGGCTACACCTTC. As protein: CASSLDVGANYGYTF.

The CDR3 nucleotides read TGTGCCAGCAGTTCCCCAGGGCACCCTAATGAAAAACTGTTTTTT. Amino acids: CASSSPGHPNEKLFF. The V and J genes are TRBV28 and TRBJ1-4, with a possible D match to TRBD1 (5 bases). The CDR3 consists of 15 residues. CDR1 is MDHEN and CDR2 is SYDVKM in the germline V gene. V lost 4 bases, J lost 3 bases, and 12 bases lay in between.

The J gene is TRBJ2-5, the V gene TRBV11-2; 7 positions match TRBD2. V lost 4 bases to trimming and J lost 5 bases; unmatched junction nucleotides: 7. This CDR3 region has 14 residues. CDR1 is SGHAT and CDR2 is FQNNGV in the germline V gene. This chain's CDR3 is CASSWGRGGETQYF. Written as DNA, the CDR3 is TGTGCCAGCAGCTGGGGCCGGGGAGGGGAGACCCAGTACTTC.

The chain joins TRBV5-1 to TRBJ2-3, with 8 bases identical to TRBD1. Germline values: CDR1 SGHRS, CDR2 YFSETQ. J was trimmed by 3 bases and V by 0 bases; bases with no gene match: 3. This CDR3 is built from 15 residues. The CDR3 protein is CASSLDRGFTDTQYF. The CDR3 bases are TGCGCCAGCAGCTTGGACAGGGGGTTTACAGATACGCAGTATTTT. Using reference TRBV5-1 and TRBJ2-3 for the parts outside the CDR3, the full variable domain is KAGVTQTPRYLIKTRGQQVTLSCSPISGHRSVSWYQQTPGQGLQFLFEYFSETQRNKGNFPGRFSGRQFSNSRSEMNVSTLELGDSALYLCASSLDRGFTDTQYFGPGTRLTVL.

The chain uses TRBV9 and TRBJ1-5; 8 bases are a match to TRBD1. The CDR3 has 14 residues. The J segment lost 5 bases and the V segment lost 0 bases, leaving 1 base of the junction unmatched. Germline values: CDR1 SGDLS, CDR2 YYNGEE. The CDR3 sequence is CASSVAGGYQPQHF. CDR3 in DNA: TGTGCCAGCAGCGTAGCAGGGGGCTATCAGCCCCAGCATTTT.

V gene TRBV4-3 combines with J gene TRBJ2-5, with 7 positions matching TRBD1. The germline V gene encodes CDR1 LGHNA and CDR2 YSLEER. This CDR3 has 15 residues. After removal of 5 bases from V and 5 bases from J, the junction contained 11 bases not matched to a gene. CDR3 bases: TGCGCCAGCAGCACTTTGACAGGGACGGGTGAGACCCAGTACTTC. It yields the protein CASSTLTGTGETQYF.

The chain links TRBV19 to TRBJ1-5, with 7 positions matching TRBD1. V shed 5 bases and J 1 base; nucleotides not matched to a gene: 5. Germline CDR1 is LNHDA and CDR2 is SQIVND (reference sequence). CDR3 length: 15 amino acids. Here the CDR3 reads CASSETGQSNQPQHF. CDR3 bases: TGTGCCAGTAGTGAGACAGGGCAGAGCAATCAGCCCCAGCATTTT.

The chain is built from TRBV7-9 and TRBJ1-6; D is unclear. The germline gives CDR1 SEHNR, CDR2 FQNEAQ (reference sequence). The CDR3 runs to 14 residues. V dropped 3 bases and J dropped 10 bases, with 13 bases sitting between them. In DNA form, the CDR3 reads TGTGCCAGCAGCTTCGGCCCCGGAGGATCACCCCTCCACTTT. Protein product: CASSFGPGGSPLHF. The full variable domain, completed using reference TRBV7-9 and TRBJ1-6, is DTGVSQNPRHKITKRGQNVTFRCDPISEHNRLYWYRQTLGQGPEFLTYFQNEAQLEKSRLLSDRFSAERPKGSFSTLEIQRTEQGDSAMYLCASSFGPGGSPLHFGNGTRLTVT.

The chain recombines TRBV19 with TRBJ2-2; 9 positions agree with TRBD2. The germline V gene encodes CDR1 LNHDA and CDR2 SQIVND (reference sequence). V was pared by 10 bases and J by 3 bases, with 12 bases of the junction left unmatched. The CDR3 runs 16 residues. DNA of the CDR3: TGTGCCACTTTAGCGGGAGAGCTCTTAGACACCGGGGAGCTGTTTTTT. This gives the protein CATLAGELLDTGELFF.

The chain combines TRBV4-1 with TRBJ1-5; 7 bases match TRBD1. The CDR3 consists of 18 residues. V lost 0 bases, J lost 4 bases, and 12 bases stayed unmatched. Germline assignment: CDR1 MGHRA and CDR2 YSYEKL. The CDR3 loop is CASSQDRDRGYKNQPQHF. In DNA, the CDR3 is TGCGCCAGCAGCCAAGATCGGGACAGAGGTTACAAAAATCAGCCCCAGCATTTT.

The V gene is TRBV3-1 (or the pseudogene TRBV3-2), the J gene TRBJ2-5, with 9 positions matching TRBD2. The trim removed 8 bases at V and 3 bases at J, leaving 7 bases unmatched. The CDR3 runs 14 residues. Per germline, CDR1 LGHDT and CDR2 YNNKEL (reference sequence). The CDR3: CASGALAGEETQYF. DNA of the CDR3: TGTGCCAGCGGAGCTTTAGCGGGGGAAGAGACCCAGTACTTC.

CDR3 region: CATLDRPHTEAFF. The CDR3 coding sequence is TGTGCCACCCTGGACAGACCGCACACTGAAGCTTTCTTT. The chain couples TRBV12-3 or TRBV12-4 to TRBJ1-1, with D perhaps TRBD1 (6 bases). The CDR3 extends over 13 amino acids. Trimming took 10 bases from V and 3 from J, leaving 15 bases between them.

The CDR3 nucleotides read TGTGCCAGCAGCACTCTGGACAGTGAAGCTTTCTTT. Amino acid sequence: CASSTLDSEAFF. The chain carries TRBV6-2 or TRBV6-3 and TRBJ1-1, with D possibly TRBD1 on 6 matching bases. The germline CDR1 and CDR2 sequences are MNHEY and SVGEGT. Trimming cost V 6 bases and J 7 bases, with 12 bases left between them. The CDR3 spans 12 residues.

V and J are TRBV5-7 and TRBJ1-4; D is possibly TRBD1 (5 bases). TRBV5-7 belongs to the ORF category, with a function that is uncertain. The ends were cut back, 4 bases at V and 0 bases at J, with 13 bases in the middle. CDR3 length: 16 amino acids. DNA for the CDR3: TGTGCCAGCAGCCCGGGACTTAATGCAACTAATGAAAAACTGTTTTTT. Translated: CASSPGLNATNEKLFF.

This clone appeared a single time. This chain connects TRBV9 to TRBJ2-5; D might be TRBD2 (6 bases). The CDR3 consists of 16 residues. In germline, CDR1 is SGDLS, CDR2 YYNGEE. Trimming took off 1 base at V and 3 bases at J, with 16 bases between the two ends. The DNA of the CDR3 is TGTGCCAGCAGCGTATTCCCGGGACTGCCGGAAGAGACCCAGTACTTC. The encoded protein is CASSVFPGLPEETQYF.

This clone appeared a single time. The CDR3 sequence is CASNKAGYNQPQHF. Written as DNA, the CDR3 is TGTGCCAGCAATAAGGCAGGGTACAATCAGCCCCAGCATTTT. The chain links TRBV28 to TRBJ1-5; possibly TRBD1 for D (5 bases). Trimming pared 7 bases from V and 3 bases from J, leaving 13 bases between. The CDR3 is 14 residues long. Germline CDR1 reads MDHEN; CDR2 reads SYDVKM.

The rearrangement links TRBV5-5 to TRBJ2-4; 7 bases match TRBD1. This CDR3 has 14 residues. With 2 bases clipped from V and 6 bases from J, the junction kept 5 bases outside the gene matches. The germline V gene encodes CDR1 SGHKS and CDR2 YYEKEE (reference sequence). The CDR3 DNA is TGTGCCAGCAGCTTTCAGGGGGAGAGAAACATTCAGTACTTC. This codes for CASSFQGERNIQYF.

This chain connects TRBV6-1 to TRBJ2-7, with 10 positions matching TRBD2. Looked up from germline, CDR1 is MNHNS and CDR2 is SASEGT. The CDR3 consists of 14 residues. Trimming took 3 bases from V and 3 from J; bases not matched to a gene: 2. The DNA for the CDR3 is TGTGCCAGCAGTGAGAGCGGGAGGGTCTACGAGCAGTACTTC. This sequence encodes CASSESGRVYEQYF.

This CDR3 is CASRRDFSQPQHF. The CDR3 DNA reads as TGTGCCAGCAGACGGGATTTTAGTCAGCCCCAGCATTTT. V and J are TRBV6-5 and TRBJ1-5; D call uncertain. V shed 6 bases and J shed 6 bases, with 12 bases lying between them. Germline assignment: CDR1 MNHEY and CDR2 SVGAGI. The CDR3 spans 13 residues.

This clone was observed a single time. The chain recombines TRBV7-3 with TRBJ2-3, with TRBD2 identical over 11 bases. Trimming cost V 5 bases and J 5 bases; bases outside gene matches: 12. This CDR3 comprises 17 residues. Germline assignment: CDR1 SGHTA and CDR2 FQGTGA. In nucleotides, the CDR3 is TGTGCCAGCAGCCCAACTTTAGCGGGGGGGCCAGGAGATACGCAGTATTTT. Translated: CASSPTLAGGPGDTQYF. The full variable domain, with the rest looked up from reference TRBV7-3 and TRBJ2-3, is GAGVSQTPSNKVTEKGKYVELRCDPISGHTALYWYRQSLGQGPEFLIYFQGTGAADDSGLPNDRFFAVRPEGSVSTLKIQRTERGDSAVYLCASSPTLAGGPGDTQYFGPGTRLTVL.